This T cell receptor (beta chain) derives from a study of human T cells and chemical hapten exposure. This sample's time point: patch test 1, 2 weeks after DPC sensitization. Treatment: therapeutic diphenylcyclopropenone sensitization with weekly scalp DPC. One entry per CDR3 protein results from TCRdb running MiXCR on the RACE reads. The sample has roughly 70,000 distinct CDR3 sequences, 7.5% to 10% seen once. Germline assignment: CDR1 MNHEY and CDR2 SMNVEV (reference sequence). With 3 bases clipped from V and 10 bases from J, the junction kept 9 bases outside the gene matches. CDR3 length: 14 amino acids. This clonotype was detected many times.

This chain uses TRBV27 with TRBJ2-1; 7 bases are shared with TRBD1. Sample: whole blood, taken in connection with sensitization to the hapten diphenylcyclopropenone (DPC). The receptor's source is a woman aged 40 to 49 with alopecia areata. Some clones in this sample may be carry-over from other donors' samples. The CDR3 is CASSFSWTGQEQFF. The CDR3 region has the DNA TGTGCCAGCAGTTTCTCCTGGACGGGACAGGAGCAGTTCTTC.